This T cell receptor (beta chain) was retrieved from a study of control samples from healthy donors and cancer patients. Repertoires were generated with immunoSEQ multiplex PCR, while TCRdb's copy carries only in-frame clones and drops some. The sample lists roughly 83,000 clones, 82% seen once, with around 10% in the top ten. J was trimmed by 7 bases and V by 3 bases; bases with no gene match: 8. CDR1 SGHNT and CDR2 YYREEE come from the germline V gene (reference sequence). The CDR3 is made up of 16 amino acids. The V and J genes are TRBV5-4 and TRBJ2-1; TRBD2 aligns across 12 bases. This TCR was recovered from a woman in her sixties or seventies in good health. Sequencing was carried out using blood. CDR3 bases: TGTGCCAGCAGCTCGGGAAGGACTAGCGGGATAAATGAGCAGTTCTTC. Its translation: CASSSGRTSGINEQFF. Variable domain in full (rest from reference TRBV5-4 and TRBJ2-1): ETGVTQSPTHLIKTRGQQVTLRCSSQSGHNTVSWYQQALGQGPQFIFQYYREEENGRGNFPPRFSGLQFPNYSSELNVNALELDDSALYLCASSSGRTSGINEQFFGPGTRLTVL.